This T cell receptor beta chain was retrieved from a study of T cells after posttransplantation cyclophosphamide. There are 15 residues in the CDR3. Germline assignment: CDR1 SGHAT and CDR2 FQNNGV. Germline trimming cut 1 base from V and 1 base from J; bases unmatched to any gene: 1. This clone was picked up many times. Libraries were prepared by immunoSEQ multiplex PCR; TCRdb keeps only in-frame clonotypes and omits some of them. The sample shows some 40,000 clones, none of them appearing just once. The clonotype was recovered from a man aged 40-50 years in good health, CMV-negative, and a related stem cell transplant donor. V gene TRBV11-2 combines with J gene TRBJ2-1, with TRBD2 matching 7 bases. The sequenced sample was PBMCs. The CDR3 DNA sequence: TGTGCCAGCAGCTTAGCGGGAGGTTCCTACAATGAGCAGTTCTTC. Amino acids: CASSLAGGSYNEQFF.